This TCR beta chain was recovered during a study of beta chain features in type 1 diabetes. Overall study context: The study found patients and healthy donors alike in age, gender and cell yields. Study-wide results and limits: People with Type 1 diabetes carried modestly yet significantly shorter TCRB CDR3s in all four CD4+ subsets.

This clone was observed a handful of times. Its matching antigen is unknown. In total, each donor contributed a single heparinised blood draw that averaged approximately 120 mL. From germline, CDR1 is MDHEN and CDR2 SYDVKM. The CDR3 covers 15 residues. The junction had 8 bases not matched to a gene; V was cut back by 5 bases and J by 4 bases. Since all of the isolated RNA was reverse transcribed, expressed TCRB transcripts were what got sequenced. Roughly 3.57 million reads on average were seen across naive, central memory and regulatory T cell samples. Data came from immunoSEQ multiplex PCR; TCRdb stores just in-frame clones and leaves some out. Among 300,000 to 400,000 clones listed, roughly 9.6% were seen once.

The V call is TRBV28, the J call TRBJ1-5; TRBD1 agrees at 7 bases. The clonotype comes from a woman aged 25 to 39 in good health. The sequencing input was naive CD4+ T cells from blood. The CDR3 coding sequence is TGTGCCAGCAGTAAATGGACAGGTAATAATCAGCCCCAGCATTTT. Translation gives CASSKWTGNNQPQHF.